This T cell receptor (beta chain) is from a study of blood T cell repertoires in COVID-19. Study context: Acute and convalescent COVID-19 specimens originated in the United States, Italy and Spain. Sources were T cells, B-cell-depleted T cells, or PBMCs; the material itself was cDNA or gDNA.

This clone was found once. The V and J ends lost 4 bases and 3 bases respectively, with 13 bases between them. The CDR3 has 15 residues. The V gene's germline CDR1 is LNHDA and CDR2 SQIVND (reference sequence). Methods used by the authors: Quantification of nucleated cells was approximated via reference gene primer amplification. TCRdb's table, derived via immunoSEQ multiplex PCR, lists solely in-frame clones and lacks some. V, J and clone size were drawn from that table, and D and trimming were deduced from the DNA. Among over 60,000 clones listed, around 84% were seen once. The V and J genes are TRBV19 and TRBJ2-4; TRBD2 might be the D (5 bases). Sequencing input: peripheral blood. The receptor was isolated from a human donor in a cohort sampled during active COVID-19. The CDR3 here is CASSTGSGVKNIQYF. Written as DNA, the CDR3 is TGTGCCAGTAGTACTGGGAGTGGGGTCAAAAACATTCAGTACTTC.